This T cell receptor beta chain was identified during a study of Ad26.COV2.S vaccination and SARS-CoV-2 variants. Overall study context: COV1001, an Ad26.COV2.S trial, supplied this vaccine-arm donor. Recipients of Ad26.COV2.S got it intramuscularly, once or twice 56 days apart. General study findings and limits: Breadth and depth estimates from TCRs may understate total T cell responses.

This clone was counted a few times. Its target is not known. As for treatment: approximately 18 received Ad26.COV2.S at low or high dose, single or two shots; a few received placebo; per-sample allocation not given. Day 63 following the first vaccine or placebo injection was when the samples were taken. An Ad26 vector carrying the Wuhan-strain SARS-CoV-2 spike served as the vaccine. The CDR3 extends over 16 amino acids. Trimming left V 2 bases short and J 5 bases short, with 16 bases between. Germline-derived CDR1 and CDR2 are SGHVS and FQNEAQ. Libraries were prepared by immunoSEQ multiplex PCR; TCRdb keeps only in-frame clonotypes and omits some of them. The sample yields about 400,000 clones, roughly nine tenths seen once.

Sequenced here: peripheral blood, sampled in a trial of Ad26.COV2.S vaccine versus placebo. The sequence was collected from a person between 18 and 60 years old who received the Ad26.COV2.S COVID-19 vaccine or a placebo. This sequence joins TRBV7-8 and TRBJ2-1; D is possibly TRBD1 (6 bases). DNA of the CDR3: TGTGCCAGCAGCTTAATCTGGACAAGGGGGAACAATGAGCAGTTCTTC. Residues: CASSLIWTRGNNEQFF.